This T cell receptor beta chain was sequenced in a study of blood T cells in healthy people across ages. A sample-barcoded 5' primer and a J-beta primer mix were used in a second PCR of about 6 to 11 cycles. TCRdb fed the 5' RACE reads into MiXCR, producing one record per CDR3 protein. The data hold roughly 1,700,000 distinct CDR3 sequences, with 28% observed a single time. Study outcomes and limitations: Diversity was estimated from one million T cells, and these estimates were considered underestimates. Older age went with lower TCR beta diversity per million T cells, in a roughly linear way.

With respect to this clonotype: Its antigen remains unidentified.

This CDR3 comprises 13 residues. Trimming cost V 8 bases and J 1 base; bases outside gene matches: 1. CDR1 KGHDR and CDR2 SFDVKD come from the germline V gene. Sequencing used blood. The genes are TRBV24-1 and TRBJ2-3; 8 nucleotides line up with TRBD2. The sequence came from a woman under 40 in good health. In DNA form, the CDR3 reads TGTGCCACCACCGGGGGGGGCACAGATACGCAGTATTTT. Amino acid sequence: CATTGGGTDTQYF.